Shown below are 21 T cell receptor beta chains from a single sample sequenced in a study of T cell repertoires in cytomegalovirus infection (dated by TCRdb to the late 2010s). These reads were obtained on an Illumina HiSeq 1500. Clones were called with MiXCR by TCRdb after fastp trimmed the public reads at Q25, and only in-frame beta chains were retained. Rows merge per CDR3 protein into single entries with the most common DNA and genes. The sample table records about 300,000 distinct CDR3 sequences; around 10% of these occur just once. The ten most abundant clones make up approximately 2.4% of the sample. The sequenced sample was PBMCs. The receptors were gathered from a human donor in good health (CMV status not recorded). Some clones in this sample may be carry-over from other donors' samples.

This clonotype has a count of ten or more. The chain uses TRBV25-1 and TRBJ2-1, with 9 bases fitting TRBD2. Germline loops: CDR1 MGHDK, CDR2 SYGVNS. V shed 4 bases, J shed 4 bases, and the junction held 14 bases outside the gene matches. The CDR3 totals 18 residues. CDR3 in DNA: TGTGCCAGCAGTGTGGGGACAGCACCGGGACTAGCTTACAATGAGCAGTTCTTC. Translation gives CASSVGTAPGLAYNEQFF.

This clonotype was observed many times. The chain carries TRBV5-1 and TRBJ2-2, with 8 bases lining up with TRBD1. J gave up 6 bases and V 7 bases, and 14 bases lay outside the gene matches. The CDR3 sequence is 16 residues long. CDR1 is SGHRS and CDR2 is YFSETQ in the germline V gene. The CDR3 loop is CASLESGGAFPGELFF. The DNA of the CDR3 is TGCGCCAGCCTGGAGTCAGGGGGCGCTTTTCCCGGGGAGCTGTTTTTT.

This clonotype was seen at least ten times. V usage is TRBV7-9 and J usage is TRBJ1-2; 9 bases match TRBD1. Looked up from germline, CDR1 is SEHNR and CDR2 is FQNEAQ (reference sequence). The CDR3 has 15 amino acids. V dropped 1 base and J dropped 7; count of bases not matched to a gene: 7. The CDR3 loop reads CASSLDGHRGLGYTF. The CDR3 DNA reads as TGTGCCAGCAGCTTAGACGGCCACAGGGGGCTTGGCTACACCTTC.

This clonotype was seen many times. The J gene is TRBJ2-2, the V gene TRBV5-1; TRBD1 agrees at 8 bases. V lost 4 bases, J lost 6 bases, and 23 bases stayed unmatched. CDR1 is SGHRS and CDR2 is YFSETQ in the germline V gene. This CDR3 region has 20 residues. DNA of the CDR3: TGCGCCAGCAGCATTGGCCTACCCCGATCGGACAGGGCTTTCCCCGGGGAGCTGTTTTTT. Its translation is CASSIGLPRSDRAFPGELFF.

This clonotype appeared a few times. This chain joins TRBV2 and TRBJ2-5, with D possibly matching TRBD1 (6 bases). The CDR3 has 16 residues. CDR1 SNHLY and CDR2 FYNNEI come from the germline V gene. Trimming took off 8 bases at V and 2 bases at J, with 21 bases between the two ends. This chain's CDR3 is CASLFTTGQTQETQYF. CDR3 nucleotides: TGTGCCAGCCTCTTCACAACAGGACAGACGCAAGAGACCCAGTACTTC.

This clonotype came up many times. V usage is TRBV12-3 or TRBV12-4 and J usage is TRBJ2-2, with D perhaps TRBD1 (5 bases). CDR3 size: 14 residues. The germline V and J ends were trimmed by 6 bases and 1 base, with 9 bases remaining between them. CDR3 in amino acids: CASRQDGNTGELFF. As DNA, the CDR3 is TGTGCCAGCAGACAGGATGGGAACACCGGGGAGCTGTTTTTT.

This clonotype was seen many times. The chain carries TRBV7-3 and TRBJ2-1, with a tentative D call TRBD2 (6 bases). The germline CDR1 and CDR2 sequences are SGHTA and FQGTGA. Trimming took 4 bases from V and 4 from J, leaving 17 bases between them. The CDR3 has 16 residues. The CDR3 is CASSSIGTAPYNEQFF. CDR3 bases: TGTGCCAGCAGCTCCATTGGGACTGCTCCGTACAATGAGCAGTTCTTC. Using reference TRBV7-3 and TRBJ2-1 for the parts outside the CDR3, the full variable domain is GAGVSQTPSNKVTEKGKYVELRCDPISGHTALYWYRQSLGQGPEFLIYFQGTGAADDSGLPNDRFFAVRPEGSVSTLKIQRTERGDSAVYLCASSSIGTAPYNEQFFGPGTRLTVL.

The table lists this clonotype with many counts. The V gene is TRBV4-1, the J gene TRBJ2-3, with 7 bases aligning to TRBD2. V shed 4 bases and J 2 bases; nucleotides not matched to a gene: 9. This CDR3 is 16 amino acids long. Germline V gene sequence: CDR1 MGHRA, CDR2 YSYEKL. The CDR3 here is CASSPPRGLLTDTQYF. CDR3 bases: TGCGCCAGCAGCCCTCCCCGGGGACTACTCACAGATACGCAGTATTTT.

The table lists this clonotype with many counts. The rearrangement uses TRBV7-2 and TRBJ2-5; no reliable D call. V was trimmed by 4 bases and J by 2 bases, leaving 8 bases between them. The CDR3 loop spans 13 amino acids. Germline assignment: CDR1 SGHTA and CDR2 FQGNSA. The chain's CDR3 is CASSSVPQETQYF. DNA of the CDR3: TGTGCCAGCAGCTCGGTTCCGCAAGAGACCCAGTACTTC. Using reference TRBV7-2 and TRBJ2-5 for the parts outside the CDR3, the full variable domain is GAGVSQSPSNKVTEKGKDVELRCDPISGHTALYWYRQSLGQGLEFLIYFQGNSAPDKSGLPSDRFSAERTGGSVSTLTIQRTQQEDSAVYLCASSSVPQETQYFGPGTRLLVL.

This clonotype was counted many times. At one end the junction does not follow the germline gene, possibly because of a read error. This chain's CDR3 is CASTLDTYNEQFF. The CDR3 nucleotides read TGTGCCAGCACCTTGGACACCTACAATGAGCAGTTCTTC. J is TRBJ2-1 and V is TRBV5-5; D is possibly TRBD1 (5 bases). The CDR3 covers 13 residues. The germline V gene has CDR1 SGHKS and CDR2 YYEKEE (reference sequence).

The table lists this clonotype with many counts. The chain combines TRBV19 with TRBJ2-3; 12 bases line up with TRBD2. Germline V gene lookup returns CDR1 LNHDA and CDR2 SQIVND (reference sequence). The CDR3 is 16 residues long. V lost 5 bases to trimming and J lost 5 bases; unmatched junction nucleotides: 8. The CDR3 nucleotides read TGTGCCAGTAGTCCCCGGACTAGCGGGGTGAAAGATACGCAGTATTTT. This encodes CASSPRTSGVKDTQYF.

The chain combines TRBV2 with TRBJ2-1, with 8 bases fitting TRBD2. V lost 11 bases, J lost 9 bases, and 12 bases stayed unmatched. CDR3 length equals 13 residues. The germline V gene encodes CDR1 SNHLY and CDR2 FYNNEI. As DNA, the CDR3 is TGTGCCTCACCGGGTAGCGGGGCCGGTGAGCAGTTCTTC. It encodes CASPGSGAGEQFF. Full variable domain (rest looked up from reference TRBV2 and TRBJ2-1): EPEVTQTPSHQVTQMGQEVILRCVPISNHLYFYWYRQILGQKVEFLVSFYNNEISEKSEIFDDQFSVERPDGSNFTLKIRSTKLEDSAMYFCASPGSGAGEQFFGPGTRLTVL.

This clonotype came up many times. In nucleotides, the CDR3 is TGTGCCAGCAGCCTTTACACAGGCCGAGACTATGGCTACACCTTC. It specifies CASSLYTGRDYGYTF. V usage is TRBV7-2 and J usage is TRBJ1-2; tentatively, D is TRBD1 (5 bases). Germline CDR1 reads SGHTA; CDR2 reads FQGNSA. V dropped 5 bases and J dropped 3 bases, with 16 bases sitting between them. CDR3 length: 15 amino acids.

This clonotype has ten or more counts. The chain employs TRBV19 and TRBJ1-1, with TRBD1 identical over 8 bases. Germline V gene sequence: CDR1 LNHDA, CDR2 SQIVND (reference sequence). The CDR3 is 15 amino acids. V lost 6 bases to trimming and J lost 3 bases; unmatched junction nucleotides: 9. CDR3 residues: CASSPGQGLDTEAFF. The CDR3, as DNA: TGTGCCAGTAGCCCTGGACAGGGTTTGGACACTGAAGCTTTCTTT.

This clonotype was counted ten times or more. CDR3 protein: CASSPPRVGTEAFF. The CDR3 DNA sequence: TGTGCCAGCAGTCCCCCCAGGGTGGGCACTGAAGCTTTCTTT. The gene calls are TRBV6-5 and TRBJ1-1; D perhaps matches TRBD1 (5 bases). The germline V and J ends were trimmed by 5 bases and 4 bases, with 14 bases remaining between them. CDR1 is MNHEY, CDR2 SVGAGI, per germline. The CDR3 consists of 14 residues.

This clonotype was seen ten or more times. The chain combines TRBV7-2 with TRBJ2-5, with 10 positions matching TRBD2. CDR3 size: 14 residues. J was trimmed by 3 bases and V by 5 bases; bases with no gene match: 3. Germline V CDR1 and CDR2: SGHTA, FQGNSA. CDR3 in DNA: TGTGCCAGCAGCCCAGGACTAGCGGAAGAGACCCAGTACTTC. Protein product: CASSPGLAEETQYF.

This clonotype was seen repeatedly, ten times or more. V is TRBV7-8 and J is TRBJ2-5; 10 bases line up with TRBD2. Germline V gene lookup returns CDR1 SGHVS and CDR2 FQNEAQ. This CDR3 spans 14 amino acids. Germline trimming cut 1 base from V and 9 bases from J; bases unmatched to any gene: 5. CDR3 bases: TGTGCCAGCAGCTTAGTCCGAGCGGGAGGGCCCCAGTACTTC. This sequence encodes CASSLVRAGGPQYF.

This clonotype was counted at least ten times. The chain joins TRBV28 to TRBJ2-3, with 7 bases matching TRBD2. Germline-derived CDR1 and CDR2 are MDHEN and SYDVKM. The CDR3 has 19 residues. The V gene end was trimmed by 3 bases and the J gene end by 2 bases; junction bases not matched to a gene: 17. In DNA, the CDR3 is TGTGCCAGCAGTTTCCCTCCGGGCGGGGGATTCTCTCACACAGATACGCAGTATTTT. It specifies CASSFPPGGGFSHTDTQYF.

At least ten counts were recorded for this clonotype. This chain joins TRBV7-2 and TRBJ1-4; a weak D match, TRBD1 (6 bases). The CDR3 sequence is 15 residues long. V was pared by 5 bases and J by 7 bases, with 17 bases between. Germline V CDR1 and CDR2: SGHTA, FQGNSA. DNA of the CDR3: TGTGCCAGCAGCCAAGGGGGGGCTGGATTTGAAAAACTGTTTTTT. It codes for CASSQGGAGFEKLFF.

The sample holds many counts of this clonotype. This chain joins TRBV12-3 or TRBV12-4 and TRBJ1-4; 7 bases line up with TRBD1. V gave up 6 bases and J gave up 2 bases; unmatched junction bases: 9. The CDR3 has 16 amino acids. In nucleotides, the CDR3 is TGTGCCAGCAGACGATCATCGGACAGGACTAATGAAAAACTGTTTTTT. Its translation: CASRRSSDRTNEKLFF.

This clonotype was observed at least ten times. This chain joins TRBV7-9 and TRBJ1-1, with D hard to call. Trimming left V 6 bases short and J 6 bases short, with 14 bases between. CDR3 length: 13 amino acids. The germline V gene encodes CDR1 SEHNR and CDR2 FQNEAQ (reference sequence). The CDR3 DNA reads as TGTGCCAGCAGGAAAACAGAAACCGCTGAAGCTTTCTTT. Translating gives CASRKTETAEAFF.